The source of this T cell receptor (beta chain) is a study of OX40 agonist ivuxolimab in advanced cancers. For the study at large: Head and neck, renal cell, melanoma or hepatocellular carcinoma were the cancers that dose-escalation patients had.

Study-wide points: Antigen specificity of clonally expanded peripheral T cells was not established.

TCRdb's table, derived via immunoSEQ multiplex PCR, lists solely in-frame clones and lacks some. The table includes approximately 90,000 clones, roughly 90% detected once. The sampling schedule covered blood at baseline, cycle 4 day 1, and cycle 7 day 1. This clone was seen a handful of times. Its antigen is currently unknown. Trimming cost V 6 bases and J 7 bases, with 15 bases left between them. Germline V gene lookup returns CDR1 MNHEY and CDR2 SMNVEV (reference sequence). This CDR3 region has 13 residues. The chain joins TRBV27 to TRBJ2-5; D may match TRBD1 or TRBD2 (5 bases each). The sequence came from an adult with an advanced solid tumor such as melanoma, head and neck, liver or kidney cancer. The sample here was CD4+ or CD8+ T cells sorted from blood, taken in a trial of the OX40 agonist ivuxolimab. The CDR3 sequence: CASREGPRGTQYF. In DNA, the CDR3 is TGTGCCAGCAGAGAGGGGCCTCGAGGGACCCAGTACTTC.